The 9 T cell receptor beta chains reported below all come from one sample, sequenced in a study of cytomegalovirus exposure and HLA in healthy donors. Primers: 60 Vbeta forward and 13 Jbeta reverse. This table comes from immunoSEQ multiplex PCR, and its TCRdb copy is limited to in-frame clones, with some not included. The table lists more than 130,000 clones, 70% to 80% of them singletons. The sample consisted of PBMCs. These TCRs come from a woman in her 50s in good health and CMV-seronegative.

The rearrangement links TRBV29-1 to TRBJ1-2; D is ambiguous. V was pared by 1 base and J by 7 bases, with 13 bases between. CDR3 size: 13 residues. Germline assignment: CDR1 SQVTM and CDR2 ANQGSEA. Here the CDR3 DNA reads TGCAGCGTTGAAGCCGTGCCAGGTGGTGGCTACACCTTC. This codes for CSVEAVPGGGYTF.

The rearrangement links TRBV5-4 to TRBJ1-2, with D perhaps TRBD1 (6 bases). V lost 9 bases and J 1 base, leaving 19 bases between the germline ends. Germline V gene data show CDR1 as SGHNT and CDR2 as YYREEE (reference sequence). The CDR3 runs 15 residues. In nucleotides, the CDR3 is TGTGCCACTATTAGGGAGGGGGTCCTTAACTATGGCTACACCTTC. This encodes CATIREGVLNYGYTF.

The V gene is TRBV5-1, the J gene TRBJ2-6; the match to TRBD2 covers 9 bases. The V segment lost 0 bases and the J segment 0 bases; nucleotides outside the gene matches: 4. From germline, CDR1 is SGHRS and CDR2 YFSETQ. This CDR3 has 18 amino acids. In DNA, the CDR3 is TGCGCCAGCAGCTTGGCCGGACTAGCGAACTCTGGGGCCAACGTCCTGACTTTC. Residues: CASSLAGLANSGANVLTF.

Concerning this clone: Mismatch with germline at one junction end may stem from a read error. This sequence joins TRBV5-6 and TRBJ2-7; perhaps TRBD2 as D (5 bases). This CDR3 contains 12 residues. Germline V gives CDR1 SGHDT, CDR2 YYEEEE. CDR3 in DNA: TGTGCCAGCAGCTTAGTACATTGGGAGCAGTACTTT. It encodes CASSLVHWEQYF.

The CDR3 bases are TGTGCCAGCAGCGTAGGGCTCGCGGGGGGCGGGCGAACCGGGGAGCTGTTTTTT. As protein: CASSVGLAGGGRTGELFF. This chain links TRBV9 with TRBJ2-2, with 8 positions matching TRBD2. The germline gives CDR1 SGDLS, CDR2 YYNGEE. V shed 0 bases, J shed 5 bases, and the junction held 12 bases outside the gene matches. The CDR3 spans 18 residues.

In this sample, this clone turned up once. V and J are TRBV28 and TRBJ1-5; D remains ambiguous. Germline CDR1 MDHEN, CDR2 SYDVKM. The V gene lost 4 bases and the J gene lost 7 bases, with 14 bases spanning the gap. CDR3 length: 14 residues. CDR3 bases: TGTGCCAGCAGTTCAATCGGCGGATGGCAGCCCCAGCATTTT. Its protein product is CASSSIGGWQPQHF.

The chain is built from TRBV2 and TRBJ2-5, with TRBD1 identical over 7 bases. Matching the DNA end better, TRBJ2-7 makes the J call doubtful. Germline lookup yields CDR1 SNHLY and CDR2 FYNNEI. The CDR3 is 18 residues long. The CDR3 bases are TGTGCCAGCAGTGTGCCTGTAAGCACGGCAGGGGGAAGATACGAGCAGTACTTC. Protein: CASSVPVSTAGGRYEQYF.

To note about this clone: The same CDR3 is also encoded by other DNA sequences in this sample. V gene TRBV6-5 combines with J gene TRBJ2-5; 8 nucleotides line up with TRBD1. The CDR3 is 15 residues long. Per the germline V gene, CDR1 is MNHEY and CDR2 is SVGAGI. After removal of 2 bases from V and 5 bases from J, the junction contained 7 bases not matched to a gene. In DNA, the CDR3 is TGTGCCAGCAGTTACCAAGGGACAGGACGGGAGACCCAGTACTTC. Protein sequence: CASSYQGTGRETQYF.

This chain connects TRBV7-9 to TRBJ1-4; TRBD1 matches at 8 bases. The J segment lost 5 bases and the V segment lost 5 bases, leaving 10 bases of the junction unmatched. The CDR3 consists of 16 residues. Germline values: CDR1 SEHNR, CDR2 FQNEAQ (reference sequence). The CDR3 coding sequence is TGTGCCAGCAGCGCCGACGGACAGGGACGGAATGAAAAACTGTTTTTT. This translates into CASSADGQGRNEKLFF.